This T cell receptor (beta chain) came from a study of T cells after somatic rescue of genetic block. This clone has just a few counts. The V and J ends lost 8 bases and 5 bases respectively, with 21 bases between them. The germline gives CDR1 SNHLY, CDR2 FYNNEI. This CDR3 spans 15 amino acids. Here immunoSEQ multiplex PCR was the method, and the copy in TCRdb shows in-frame clones only, minus some. The profile shows 7,500 to 9,000 clones, roughly 76% of them singletons. Material: peripheral blood mononuclear cells (PBMCs). This receptor was taken from a boy aged 5-17 years. The V call is TRBV2, the J call TRBJ1-1, with D possibly being TRBD1 (6 bases). The CDR3, as DNA: TGTGCCAGCCTCGTAGGGGGACTCAGCTGGACTGAAGCTTTCTTT. Protein: CASLVGGLSWTEAFF.